This paragraph reports one T cell receptor (beta chain). The assay was immunoSEQ multiplex PCR, and TCRdb's table has in-frame clones only and misses some. The data contain 15,000 to 20,000 clones, roughly 61% of them singletons. Per germline, CDR1 MNHEY and CDR2 SVGAGI. The CDR3 sequence is 15 residues long. Trimming removed 2 bases at V and 3 bases at J, with 10 bases between. The sample is drawn from a study of sequential checkpoint blockade in melanoma. Study context: Maintenance nivolumab came after either treatment sequence.

As for treatment: randomized to nivolumab then ipilimumab (arm A) or the reverse (arm B). DNA-damaging chemotherapy had not been given to any patient beforehand. Live CD3+CD8+ CD19− CD56− cells were sorted from PBMCs. This chain connects TRBV6-5 to TRBJ1-4, with D possibly TRBD1 on 5 matching bases. The TCR comes from a human donor with melanoma. The specimen comprised CD8+ T cells sorted from blood (inferred from file names), sampled from a patient given nivolumab and ipilimumab in sequence. CDR3: CASSYVGQSNEKLFF. The CDR3 DNA is TGTGCCAGCAGTTACGTAGGACAATCTAATGAAAAACTGTTTTTT.